These 9 T cell receptor beta chains were sequenced from one sample in a study of identical twins. TCRdb processed the 5' RACE reads anew with MiXCR; each CDR3 protein has one entry. The table includes 470,000 or so distinct CDR3 sequences, 24% detected once. These data were also reused for a study on T cells expressing NK-cell markers.

The material sequenced was CD4+ T cells sorted from blood. These receptors were obtained from a young woman in good health.

This clonotype was seen many times. The genes are TRBV10-3 and TRBJ1-4; TRBD1 is a possible D gene (6 bases). The V and J ends lost 4 bases and 8 bases respectively, with 14 bases between them. Germline V lookup: CDR1 ENHRY, CDR2 SYGVKD. The CDR3 sequence is 14 residues long. Written as DNA, the CDR3 is TGTGCCATCAGTGGAAACCCAGGGGAAGAAAAACTGTTTTTT. It translates to CAISGNPGEEKLFF.

This chain joins TRBV4-3 and TRBJ2-7; D gene ambiguous. Germline CDR1 and CDR2: LGHNA and YSLEER. Trimming stripped 1 base from V and 4 bases from J, with 17 bases between. This CDR3 is 16 amino acids long. The CDR3 region is CASSQVFPVGAYEQYF. In DNA, the CDR3 is TGCGCCAGCAGCCAAGTTTTCCCCGTTGGAGCATACGAGCAGTACTTC.

V usage is TRBV20-1 and J usage is TRBJ2-5; D possibly uses TRBD1 or TRBD2 (5 bases each). V lost 4 bases to trimming and J lost 5 bases, with 17 bases between them. Germline CDR1 DFQATT, CDR2 SNEGSKA (reference sequence). The length of the CDR3 is 14 residues. CDR3 in DNA: TGCAGTGCTAAGCCGGGACCAGTAGGGGAGACCCAGTACTTC. Protein product: CSAKPGPVGETQYF.

This clonotype was found a few times. This chain links TRBV5-1 with TRBJ1-6; D unresolved. This CDR3 is built from 14 residues. The germline gives CDR1 SGHRS, CDR2 YFSETQ. V was cut by 0 bases and J by 6 bases, with 7 bases left in between. The CDR3: CASSLEGFNSPLHF. CDR3 DNA: TGCGCCAGCAGCTTGGAGGGATTTAATTCACCCCTCCACTTT.

The table lists this clonotype with a few counts. CDR3: CASSSRSGTGYTDTQYF. Here the CDR3 DNA reads TGTGCCAGCAGTTCCCGGTCCGGGACAGGCTACACAGATACGCAGTATTTT. The rearrangement joins TRBV7-3 to TRBJ2-3; 8 bases are a match to TRBD1. CDR3 length equals 17 residues. CDR1 is SGHTA, CDR2 FQGTGA, per germline. V trimming: 6 bases; J trimming: 2 bases; junction bases outside the gene matches: 13. Full variable domain (rest looked up from reference TRBV7-3 and TRBJ2-3): GAGVSQTPSNKVTEKGKYVELRCDPISGHTALYWYRQSLGQGPEFLIYFQGTGAADDSGLPNDRFFAVRPEGSVSTLKIQRTERGDSAVYLCASSSRSGTGYTDTQYFGPGTRLTVL.

This clonotype has a handful of counts. The V gene is TRBV3-1, the J gene TRBJ2-7; 10 nucleotides align to TRBD2. The V gene end was trimmed by 1 base and the J gene end by 0 bases; junction bases not matched to a gene: 9. The CDR3 runs to 18 residues. Germline V CDR1 and CDR2: LGHDT, YNNKEL (reference sequence). The CDR3 DNA is TGTGCCAGCAGCCAAGTACTAGCGGGGCCCGAGAGCTCCTACGAGCAGTACTTC. The encoded protein is CASSQVLAGPESSYEQYF.

V gene TRBV10-3 combines with J gene TRBJ2-4; TRBD1 or TRBD2 may be the D gene (5 bases each). The germline V and J ends were trimmed by 6 bases and 7 bases, with 19 bases remaining between them. CDR1 and CDR2 from the germline V gene are ENHRY and SYGVKD. This CDR3 has 15 residues. CDR3 nucleotides: TGTGCCATCAGGGGGGTGGATGGCCCATCGAACATTCAGTACTTC. This codes for CAIRGVDGPSNIQYF.

CDR3 sequence: CASSQMTSGTPLGTDTQYF. The CDR3 region has the DNA TGTGCCAGCAGCCAAATGACTAGCGGGACGCCGCTTGGCACAGATACGCAGTATTTT. The chain employs TRBV2 and TRBJ2-3, with TRBD2 matching over 11 bases. CDR3 length: 19 residues. V lost 6 bases to trimming and J lost 1 base; unmatched junction nucleotides: 15. The V gene's germline CDR1 is SNHLY and CDR2 FYNNEI.

The chain has TRBV7-2 and TRBJ2-1; D ambiguous. The CDR3 loop spans 14 amino acids. Germline values: CDR1 SGHTA, CDR2 FQGNSA. V shed 7 bases and J shed 2 bases, with 12 bases lying between them. The CDR3 loop reads CASTTTTTYNEQFF. The CDR3 DNA reads as TGTGCCAGCACCACCACAACCACCTACAATGAGCAGTTCTTC.